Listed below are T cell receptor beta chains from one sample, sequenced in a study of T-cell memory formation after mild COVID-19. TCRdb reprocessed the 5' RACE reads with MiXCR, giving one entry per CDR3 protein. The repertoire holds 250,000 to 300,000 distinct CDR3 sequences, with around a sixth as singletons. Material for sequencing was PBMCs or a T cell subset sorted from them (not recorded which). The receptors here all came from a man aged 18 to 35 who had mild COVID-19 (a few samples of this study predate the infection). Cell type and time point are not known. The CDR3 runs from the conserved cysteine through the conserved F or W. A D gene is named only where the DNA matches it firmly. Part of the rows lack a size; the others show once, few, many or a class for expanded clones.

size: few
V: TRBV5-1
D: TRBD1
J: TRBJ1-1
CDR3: CASRGTGQGPFHNTEAFF
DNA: TGCGCCAGCAGAGGTACGGGACAGGGACCCTTTCACAACACTGAAGCTTTCTTT

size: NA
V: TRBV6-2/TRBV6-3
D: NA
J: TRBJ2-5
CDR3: CASKNRVPAETQYF
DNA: TGTGCCAGCAAGAACAGGGTTCCCGCGGAGACCCAGTACTTC

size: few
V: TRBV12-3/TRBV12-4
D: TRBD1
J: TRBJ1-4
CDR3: CASSFRQGEKLFF
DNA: TGTGCCAGCAGTTTTAGACAGGGCGAAAAACTGTTTTTT

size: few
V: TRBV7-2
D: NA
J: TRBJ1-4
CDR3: CASSLVQNEKLFF
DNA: TGTGCCAGCAGCTTAGTACAGAATGAAAAACTGTTTTTT

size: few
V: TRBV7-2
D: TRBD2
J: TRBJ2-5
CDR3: CASVVSGGAVETQYF
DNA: TGTGCCAGCGTCGTTAGCGGGGGGGCCGTGGAGACCCAGTACTTC

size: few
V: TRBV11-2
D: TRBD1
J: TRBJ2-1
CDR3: CASSSGQGVEQFF
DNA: TGTGCCAGCAGCTCGGGACAGGGGGTTGAGCAGTTCTTC

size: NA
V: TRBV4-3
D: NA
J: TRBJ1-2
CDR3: CASSQDGVGKRYGYTF
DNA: TGCGCCAGCAGCCAAGATGGTGTGGGGAAGCGGTATGGCTACACCTTC

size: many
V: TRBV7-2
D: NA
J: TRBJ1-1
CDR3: CASSLRYMNTEAFF
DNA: TGTGCCAGCAGCTTGAGGTACATGAACACTGAAGCTTTCTTT

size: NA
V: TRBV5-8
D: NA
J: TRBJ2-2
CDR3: CASSLAENANTGELFF
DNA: TGTGCCAGCAGCTTGGCTGAAAATGCGAACACCGGGGAGCTGTTTTTT

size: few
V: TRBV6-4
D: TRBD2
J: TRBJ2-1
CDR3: CASSVIAGGYNEQFF
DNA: TGTGCCAGCAGTGTAATAGCGGGGGGCTACAATGAGCAGTTCTTC

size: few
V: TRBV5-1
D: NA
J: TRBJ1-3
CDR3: CASSLAGAGNTIYF
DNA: TGCGCCAGCAGCTTGGCAGGGGCTGGAAACACCATATATTTT

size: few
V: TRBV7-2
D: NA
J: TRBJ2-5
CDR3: CASSLAPAGGETQYF
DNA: TGTGCCAGCAGCTTAGCGCCAGCGGGCGGGGAGACCCAGTACTTC

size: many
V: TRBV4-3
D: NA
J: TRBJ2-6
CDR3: CASSQVPGGDGANVLTF
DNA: TGCGCCAGCAGCCAAGTACCTGGAGGGGACGGGGCCAACGTCCTGACTTTC

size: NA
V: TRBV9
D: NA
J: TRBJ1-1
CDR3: CASSLGAFF
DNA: TGTGCCAGCAGCTTGGGGGCTTTCTTT

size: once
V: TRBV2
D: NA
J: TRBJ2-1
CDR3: CASRPPVTGLVF
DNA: TGTGCCAGCAGACCCCCAGTCACAGGGTTGGTCTTC

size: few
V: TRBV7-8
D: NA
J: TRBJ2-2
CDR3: CASSPLLHGSGGELFF
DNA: TGTGCCAGCAGCCCCCTACTTCATGGGTCGGGCGGGGAGCTGTTTTTT

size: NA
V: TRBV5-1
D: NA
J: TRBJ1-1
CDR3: CASSPGVGARAFF
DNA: TGCGCCAGCAGCCCTGGGGTCGGGGCAAGAGCTTTCTTT

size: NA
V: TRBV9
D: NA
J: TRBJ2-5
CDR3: CACEDRRGETQYF
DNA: TGTGCCTGCGAGGACCGCAGGGGAGAGACCCAGTACTTC

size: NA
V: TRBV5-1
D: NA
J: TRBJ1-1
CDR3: CASSYGHSMNTEAFF
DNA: TGCGCCAGCAGCTACGGACACTCCATGAACACTGAAGCTTTCTTT

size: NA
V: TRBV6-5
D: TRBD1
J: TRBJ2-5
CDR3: CASSRNRGQETQYF
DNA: TGTGCCAGCAGTAGAAACAGGGGGCAAGAGACCCAGTACTTC

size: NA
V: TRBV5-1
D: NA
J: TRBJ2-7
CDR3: CASSLGSGGYEQYF
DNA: TGCGCCAGCAGCTTGGGCTCAGGGGGGTACGAGCAGTACTTC

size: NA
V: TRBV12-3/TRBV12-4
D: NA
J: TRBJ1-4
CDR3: CASSSDVTGEKLFF
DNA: TGTGCCAGCAGTTCCGACGTAACGGGGGAAAAACTGTTTTTT

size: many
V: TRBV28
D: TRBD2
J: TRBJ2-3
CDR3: CASRPLAGVADTQYF
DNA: TGTGCCAGCAGACCCCTAGCGGGGGTGGCAGATACGCAGTATTTT

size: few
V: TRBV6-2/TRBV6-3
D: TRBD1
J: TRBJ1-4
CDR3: CASSATGTANEKLFF
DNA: TGTGCCAGCAGTGCGACCGGGACAGCGAACGAAAAACTGTTTTTT

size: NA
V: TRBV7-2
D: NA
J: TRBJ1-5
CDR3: CASTPGENQPQHF
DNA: TGTGCCAGCACCCCGGGGGAGAATCAGCCCCAGCATTTT

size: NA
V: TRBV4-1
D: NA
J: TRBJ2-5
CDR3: CASSPRGSGTQYF
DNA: TGCGCCAGCAGTCCCCGGGGTTCCGGGACCCAGTACTTC